This T cell receptor beta chain was recovered during a study of identifying expanded T cells in peripheral blood. General study results and limits: Differentially abundant clones: roughly 1.3 between replicates, 16.4 at approximately two weeks, under 25 at four. Across healthy donors, higher total template counts meant significantly greater roughly 2-week count variance.

Clones were sequenced by immunoSEQ multiplex PCR, and TCRdb holds only the in-frame ones, with some missing. The data contain 120,000 or so clones, approximately 88% of them singletons. The V gene's germline CDR1 is SNHLY and CDR2 FYNNEI. Trimming removed 6 bases at V and 1 base at J, with 0 bases between. The CDR3 loop spans 10 amino acids. About this clone: Its antigen is still unknown.

During the collection period, no donor immune events like infections were recorded. The receptor was derived from a person aged 18 to 75 in good health. The sequenced material came from blood. This rearrangement joins TRBV2 to TRBJ1-1; D is unclear. In nucleotides, the CDR3 is TGTGCCAGCAGGAACACTGAAGCTTTCTTT. It translates to CASRNTEAFF. The entire variable domain, with the rest obtained from reference TRBV2 and TRBJ1-1, is as follows: EPEVTQTPSHQVTQMGQEVILRCVPISNHLYFYWYRQILGQKVEFLVSFYNNEISEKSEIFDDQFSVERPDGSNFTLKIRSTKLEDSAMYFCASRNTEAFFGQGTRLTVV.